This TCR beta chain was identified in a study of blood T cell repertoires in COVID-19. Overall study: Donors in the United States, Italy and Spain gave samples during acute or convalescent COVID-19.

Per the germline V gene, CDR1 is PRHDT and CDR2 is FYEKMQ (reference sequence). This CDR3 has 17 residues. Trimming took off 5 bases at V and 5 bases at J, with 22 bases between the two ends. Per the original methods: Amplification of reference gene primers was used by the study to estimate nucleated cell counts. Some clones are missing from TCRdb's copy, which holds only in-frame ones; the method was immunoSEQ multiplex PCR. The V and J calls and clone size come from that table; D and trimming were worked out from the DNA. The data contain tens of thousands of clones, 88% of them singletons. The clonotype was recovered from a woman in her 70s with acute or convalescent COVID-19. Specimen: peripheral blood. The rearrangement joins TRBV13 to TRBJ2-1; D is perhaps TRBD2 (5 bases). The CDR3 region has the DNA TGTGCCAGCAGCCTTCTGGGAGATTTATCCTTGAACAATGAGCAGTTCTTC. Translation: CASSLLGDLSLNNEQFF.